A selection of T cell receptor beta chains follows, all from one sample in a study of blood T cells in healthy people across ages. TCRdb recomputed calls from the 5' RACE reads with MiXCR, one row per CDR3 protein. This table holds around 1,100,000 distinct CDR3 sequences, around two fifths found once. Sample: blood. The receptor source for this set is a man between 18 and 29 years old in good health. Both conserved end residues are part of each CDR3. The D gene is left open where the match is weak. Clone size is given for some rows only: seen once, a few or many times, or a class if the clone is expanded.

V,J,size,D,DNA,CDR3
TRBV7-2,TRBJ2-1,many,.,TGTGCCAGCAGCTTCCAGCCAAGCTCCTACAATGAGCAGTTCTTC,CASSFQPSSYNEQFF
TRBV6-5,TRBJ2-1,.,.,TGTGCCAGTAGTTCCGCCCCGACTAGTTATAATGAGCAGTTCTTC,CASSSAPTSYNEQFF
TRBV12-3/TRBV12-4,TRBJ1-2,few,TRBD1,TGTGCCAGCAGTCGCCGGGACAGTTTCATAACCAGCTATGGCTACACCTTC,CASSRRDSFITSYGYTF
TRBV7-2,TRBJ1-4,many,.,TGTGCCAGCAGGGTGGTGGGCCTCCAAAATGAAAAACTGTTTTTT,CASRVVGLQNEKLFF
TRBV7-8,TRBJ1-6,.,.,TGTGCCAGCAGCTTAAGATATAATTCACCCCTCCACTTT,CASSLRYNSPLHF
TRBV4-1,TRBJ2-1,few,TRBD2,TGCGCCAGCAGCCCATTTAGCGGGGACCGCCTATACAATGAGCAGTTCTTC,CASSPFSGDRLYNEQFF
TRBV6-5,TRBJ2-7,few,TRBD2,TGTGCCAGCAGCCCCCGGGAGGGCCAGTCCTACGAGCAGTACTTC,CASSPREGQSYEQYF
TRBV28,TRBJ1-5,few,.,TGTGCCAGCAACCCCCCCCCAGGTTCGCAGCCCCAGCATTTT,CASNPPPGSQPQHF
TRBV7-2,TRBJ1-2,.,TRBD1,TGTGCCGGCAGCGCGGGACAGGGGTATGGCTACACCTTC,CAGSAGQGYGYTF
TRBV7-2,TRBJ2-1,.,.,TGTGCCAGCAGCTTAGGGAGGACTGACCGGAGACTTGACAATGAGCAGTTCTTC,CASSLGRTDRRLDNEQFF
TRBV2,TRBJ2-2,.,.,TGTGCCAGCAGCCGGGAGACTGGCCTCACCGGGGAGCTGTTTTTT,CASSRETGLTGELFF
TRBV13,TRBJ1-6,.,.,TGTGCCAGCAGATCCCAGGGGCAGAATTCACCCCTCCACTTT,CASRSQGQNSPLHF
TRBV11-2,TRBJ1-4,.,.,TGTGCCAGCAGCCCTAGCCCCACGCCGGTCTCTAATGAAAAACTGTTTTTT,CASSPSPTPVSNEKLFF